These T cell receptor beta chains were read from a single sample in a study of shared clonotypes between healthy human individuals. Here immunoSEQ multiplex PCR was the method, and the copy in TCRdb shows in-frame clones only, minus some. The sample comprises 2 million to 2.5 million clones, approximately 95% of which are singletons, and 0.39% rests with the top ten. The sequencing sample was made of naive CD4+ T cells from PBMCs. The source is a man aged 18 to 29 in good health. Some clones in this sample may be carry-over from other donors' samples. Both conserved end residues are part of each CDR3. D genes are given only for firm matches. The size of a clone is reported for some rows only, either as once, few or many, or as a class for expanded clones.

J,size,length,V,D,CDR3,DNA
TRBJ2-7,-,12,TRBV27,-,CASSSATYEQYF,TGTGCCAGCAGTTCGGCTACCTACGAGCAGTACTTC
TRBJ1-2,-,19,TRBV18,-,CASSDLQGLVYGLNYGYTF,TGTGCCAGCTCGGACCTGCAGGGTCTAGTTTATGGGCTGAACTATGGCTACACCTTC
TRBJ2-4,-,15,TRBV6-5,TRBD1,CASSYRGQGRNIQYF,TGTGCCAGCAGTTACAGGGGACAGGGCCGGAACATTCAGTACTTC
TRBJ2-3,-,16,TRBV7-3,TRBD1,CASSLRGDRGPDTQYF,TGTGCCAGCAGCTTAAGGGGGGACAGGGGGCCAGATACGCAGTATTTT
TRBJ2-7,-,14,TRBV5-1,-,CASSLAGDSYEQYF,TGCGCCAGCAGCTTGGCCGGGGACTCCTACGAGCAGTACTTC
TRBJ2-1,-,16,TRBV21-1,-,CASSKDRDRGVNEQFF,TGTGCCAGCAGCAAAGACCGGGACAGGGGGGTCAATGAGCAGTTCTTC
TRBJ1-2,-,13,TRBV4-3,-,CASSSREDYGYTF,TGCGCCAGCAGCTCGCGGGAGGACTATGGCTACACCTTC
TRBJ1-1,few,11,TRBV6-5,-,CASSRESEAFF,TGTGCCAGCAGCCGTGAATCGGAAGCTTTCTTT
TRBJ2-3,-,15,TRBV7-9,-,CASSLGASGTDTQYF,TGTGCCAGCAGCCTAGGGGCCAGCGGAACAGATACGCAGTATTTT
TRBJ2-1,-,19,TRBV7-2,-,CASSLRSAAVVSPYNEQFF,TGTGCCAGCAGCTTAAGGTCGGCAGCGGTCGTGAGTCCGTACAATGAGCAGTTCTTC
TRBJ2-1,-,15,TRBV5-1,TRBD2,CASLDLSGRGGEQFF,TGCGCCAGCCTCGACCTTAGCGGGAGGGGCGGTGAGCAGTTCTTC
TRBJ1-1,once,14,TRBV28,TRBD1,CASSLWTGNTEAFF,TGTGCCAGCAGCCTATGGACAGGGAACACTGAAGCTTTCTTT
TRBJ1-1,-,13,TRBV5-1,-,CASSLTGSTEAFF,TGCGCCAGCAGCTTGACAGGTTCCACTGAAGCTTTCTTT
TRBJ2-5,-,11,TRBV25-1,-,CASSPVGSQYF,TGTGCCAGCAGCCCAGTAGGGTCCCAGTACTTC
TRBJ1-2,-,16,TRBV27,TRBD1,CASSLSVRTGNYGYTF,TGTGCCAGCAGTTTATCTGTCCGGACAGGGAACTATGGCTACACCTTC
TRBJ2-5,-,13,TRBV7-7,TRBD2,CASTRAGGETQYF,TGTGCCAGCACCCGAGCGGGAGGAGAGACCCAGTACTTC
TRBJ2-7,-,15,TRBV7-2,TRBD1,CASSQEQGATYEQYF,TGTGCCAGCAGCCAAGAACAGGGGGCAACCTACGAGCAGTACTTC
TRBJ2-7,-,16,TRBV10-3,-,CAISERGSPGLGEQYF,TGTGCCATCAGTGAGCGGGGTTCACCTGGCTTGGGGGAGCAGTACTTC
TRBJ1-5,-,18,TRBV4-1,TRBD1,CASSQDRYDRGQNQPQHF,TGCGCCAGCAGCCAAGACCGGTACGACAGGGGGCAGAATCAGCCCCAGCATTTT
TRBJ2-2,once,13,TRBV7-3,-,CASSLTVTGELFF,TGTGCCAGCAGCTTAACGGTCACCGGGGAGCTGTTTTTT
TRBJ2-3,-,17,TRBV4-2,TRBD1,CASSPPGTGASTLAQYF,TGTGCCAGCAGCCCACCCGGGACAGGGGCCTCCACGTTGGCGCAGTATTTT
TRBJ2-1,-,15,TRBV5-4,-,CASSFLVRNQDEQFF,TGTGCCAGCAGCTTTCTAGTCAGGAACCAGGATGAGCAGTTCTTC
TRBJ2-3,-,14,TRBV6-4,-,CASSDSGRSDTQYF,TGTGCCAGCAGTGATTCGGGACGATCCGATACGCAGTATTTT
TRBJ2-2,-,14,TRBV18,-,CASSPQRYTGELFF,TGTGCCAGCTCACCACAGCGCTACACCGGGGAGCTGTTTTTT
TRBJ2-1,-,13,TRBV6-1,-,CAIPDRRYNEQFF,TGTGCCATTCCCGACAGGAGGTACAATGAGCAGTTCTTC
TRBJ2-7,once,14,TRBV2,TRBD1,CASSGGQGSYEQYF,TGTGCCAGCAGTGGGGGACAGGGCTCCTACGAGCAGTACTTC
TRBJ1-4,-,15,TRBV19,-,CASNMGRDTAEKLFF,TGTGCCAGTAACATGGGAAGGGACACCGCCGAAAAACTGTTTTTT
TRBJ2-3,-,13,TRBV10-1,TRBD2,CASSEPGLAGIHF,TGCGCCAGCAGTGAGCCGGGACTAGCGGGGATACATTTT
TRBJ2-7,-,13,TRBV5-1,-,CASSFLGAGEQYF,TGCGCCAGCAGCTTCCTCGGGGCGGGCGAGCAGTACTTC
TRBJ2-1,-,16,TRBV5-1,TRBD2,CASSLVAGSSYNEQFF,TGCGCCAGCAGCTTAGTAGCGGGCAGCTCCTACAATGAGCAGTTCTTC
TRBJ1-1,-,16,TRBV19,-,CASTRPSPTMNTEAFF,TGTGCCAGCACCAGGCCGTCACCCACTATGAACACTGAAGCTTTCTTT
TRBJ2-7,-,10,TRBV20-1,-,CSARAYEQYF,TGCAGTGCCCGGGCCTACGAGCAGTACTTC
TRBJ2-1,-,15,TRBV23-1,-,CASSHPHFGDNEQFF,TGCGCCAGCAGTCACCCCCATTTCGGGGACAATGAGCAGTTCTTC
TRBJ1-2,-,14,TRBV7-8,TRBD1,CASTLDRWDYGYTF,TGTGCCAGCACCCTGGACAGGTGGGACTATGGCTACACCTTC
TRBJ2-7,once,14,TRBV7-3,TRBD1,CASSPGGQTYEQYF,TGTGCCAGCAGCCCAGGGGGACAGACCTACGAGCAGTACTTC
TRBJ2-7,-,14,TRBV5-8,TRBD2,CASQELAGNYEQYF,TGTGCCAGCCAAGAACTAGCGGGAAATTACGAGCAGTACTTC
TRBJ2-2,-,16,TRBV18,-,CASSVGLVANTGELFF,TGTGCCAGCTCAGTTGGGCTGGTGGCGAACACCGGGGAGCTGTTTTTT
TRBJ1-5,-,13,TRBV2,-,CASTPDSNQPQHF,TGTGCCAGCACTCCGGACAGTAATCAGCCCCAGCATTTT
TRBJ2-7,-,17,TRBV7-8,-,CASSVSLWRDQSYEQYF,TGTGCCAGCAGCGTCTCCCTCTGGCGGGACCAGTCCTACGAGCAGTACTTC